A selection of T cell receptor beta chains follows, all from one sample in a study of CD8 T cells in Susac syndrome. One entry per CDR3 protein results from TCRdb running MiXCR on the immunoSEQ multiplex PCR reads. The data show about 300,000 distinct CDR3 sequences, with 70% to 90% seen just once and 0.11% held by the top ten. The sequenced sample was CD8+ T cells from PBMCs. The receptor set was obtained from a human donor with multiple sclerosis. Both conserved end residues are part of each CDR3. A D gene is named only where the DNA matches it firmly. Only part of the rows carry a size: once, few, many, or a class if the clone is expanded.

V,D,size,J,length,DNA,CDR3
TRBV18,.,.,TRBJ2-4,15,TGTGCCAGCTCCCTTGTGTGGAGGGGAAAAAACATTCAGTACTTC,CASSLVWRGKNIQYF
TRBV6-5,.,.,TRBJ2-7,16,TGTGCCAGCAGTTACTCGACGGGCGAGACAACCTACGAGCAGTACTTC,CASSYSTGETTYEQYF
TRBV11-2,.,.,TRBJ2-5,16,TGTGCCAGCAGTCTCGCCCCGGAGGGGCTAGGGGAGACCCAGTACTTC,CASSLAPEGLGETQYF
TRBV27,.,once,TRBJ1-1,13,TGTGCCAGCAGCTTTACAGGAGGCCCTGAAGCTTTCTTT,CASSFTGGPEAFF
TRBV28,.,.,TRBJ2-7,12,TGTGCCAGCAGCCCCTCGGTAAACGAGCAGTACTTC,CASSPSVNEQYF
TRBV3-1,TRBD1,.,TRBJ1-5,17,TGTGCCAGCAGCCAAGGAACAGGGGGTAGAGGCAATCAGCCCCAGCATTTT,CASSQGTGGRGNQPQHF
TRBV6-1,TRBD1,few,TRBJ2-5,14,TGTGCCAGCAGTGAGACAGGGAGAGGAGAGACCCAGTACTTC,CASSETGRGETQYF
TRBV25-1,.,once,TRBJ2-7,13,TGTGCCAGCGAGGAAGTACAGGCGAACGAGCAGTACTTC,CASEEVQANEQYF
TRBV29-1,TRBD2,.,TRBJ2-1,12,TGCAGCGTTGAAATAGCGGGAGGTGAGCAGTTCTTC,CSVEIAGGEQFF
TRBV28,.,few,TRBJ2-3,15,TGTGCCAGCAGTTTCACTAGATTTTCCACAGATACGCAGTATTTT,CASSFTRFSTDTQYF